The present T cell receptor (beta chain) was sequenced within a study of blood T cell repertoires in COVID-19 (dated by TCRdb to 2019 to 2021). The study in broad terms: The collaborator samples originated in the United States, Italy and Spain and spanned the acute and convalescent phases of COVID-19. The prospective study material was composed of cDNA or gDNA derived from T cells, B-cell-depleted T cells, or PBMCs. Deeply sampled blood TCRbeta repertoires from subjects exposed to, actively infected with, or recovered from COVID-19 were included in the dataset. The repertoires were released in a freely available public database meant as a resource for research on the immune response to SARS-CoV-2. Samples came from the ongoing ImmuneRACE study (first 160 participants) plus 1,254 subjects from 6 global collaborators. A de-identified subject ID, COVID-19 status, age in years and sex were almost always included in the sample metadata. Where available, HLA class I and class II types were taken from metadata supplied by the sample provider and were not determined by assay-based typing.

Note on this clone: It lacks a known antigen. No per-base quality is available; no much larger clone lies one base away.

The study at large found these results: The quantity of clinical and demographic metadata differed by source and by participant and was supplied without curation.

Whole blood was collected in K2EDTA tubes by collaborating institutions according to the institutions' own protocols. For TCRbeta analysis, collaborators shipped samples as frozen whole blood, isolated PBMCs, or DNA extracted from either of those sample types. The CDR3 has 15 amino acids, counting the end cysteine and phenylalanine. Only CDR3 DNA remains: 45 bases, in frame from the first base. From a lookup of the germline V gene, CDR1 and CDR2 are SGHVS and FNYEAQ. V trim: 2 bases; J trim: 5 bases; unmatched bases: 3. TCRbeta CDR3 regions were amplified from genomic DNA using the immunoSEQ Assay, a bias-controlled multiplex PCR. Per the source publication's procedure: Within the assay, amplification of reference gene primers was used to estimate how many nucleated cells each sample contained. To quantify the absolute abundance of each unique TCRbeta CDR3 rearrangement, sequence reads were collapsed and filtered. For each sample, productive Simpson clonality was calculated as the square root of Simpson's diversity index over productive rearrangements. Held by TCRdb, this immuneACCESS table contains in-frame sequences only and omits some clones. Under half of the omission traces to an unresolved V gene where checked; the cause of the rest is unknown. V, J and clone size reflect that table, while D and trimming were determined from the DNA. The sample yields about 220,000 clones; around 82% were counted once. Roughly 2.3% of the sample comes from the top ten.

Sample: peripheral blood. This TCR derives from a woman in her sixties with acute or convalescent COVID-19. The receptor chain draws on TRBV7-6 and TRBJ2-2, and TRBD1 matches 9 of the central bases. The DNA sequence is TGTGCCAGCAGCTTACTGGGACAGGGAACCGGGGAGCTGTTTTTT. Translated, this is CASSLLGQGTGELFF.